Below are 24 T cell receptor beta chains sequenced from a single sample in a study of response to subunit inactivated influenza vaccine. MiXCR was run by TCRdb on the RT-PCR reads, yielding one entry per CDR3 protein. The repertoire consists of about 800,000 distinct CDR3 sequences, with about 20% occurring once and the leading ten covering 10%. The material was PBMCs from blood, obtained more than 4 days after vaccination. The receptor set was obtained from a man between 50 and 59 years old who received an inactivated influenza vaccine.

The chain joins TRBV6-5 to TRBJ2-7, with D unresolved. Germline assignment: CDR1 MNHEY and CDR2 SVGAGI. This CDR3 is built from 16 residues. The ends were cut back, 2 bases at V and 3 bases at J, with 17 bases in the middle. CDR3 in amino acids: CASSYADPEGGYEQYF. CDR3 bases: TGTGCCAGCAGTTACGCCGACCCCGAAGGCGGCTACGAGCAGTACTTC.

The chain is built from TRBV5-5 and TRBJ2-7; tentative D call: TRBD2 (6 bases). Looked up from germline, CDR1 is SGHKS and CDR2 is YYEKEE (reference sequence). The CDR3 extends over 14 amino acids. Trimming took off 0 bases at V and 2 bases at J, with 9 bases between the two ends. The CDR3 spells CASSLDSSAYEQYF. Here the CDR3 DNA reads TGTGCCAGCAGCTTGGATTCTAGCGCCTACGAGCAGTACTTC.

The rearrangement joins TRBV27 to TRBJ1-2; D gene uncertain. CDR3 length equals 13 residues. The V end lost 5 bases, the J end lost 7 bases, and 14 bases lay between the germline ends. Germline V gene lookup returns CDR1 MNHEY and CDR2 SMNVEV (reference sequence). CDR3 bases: TGTGCCAGCAGTCCAGTCGGAGCGGGTGGCTACACCTTC. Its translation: CASSPVGAGGYTF.

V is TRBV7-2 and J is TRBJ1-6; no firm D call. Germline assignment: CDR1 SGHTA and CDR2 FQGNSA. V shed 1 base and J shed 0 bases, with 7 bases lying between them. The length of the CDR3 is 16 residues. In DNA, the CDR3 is TGTGCCAGCAGCTTAGGGATAAGCTCCTATAATTCACCCCTCCACTTT. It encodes CASSLGISSYNSPLHF. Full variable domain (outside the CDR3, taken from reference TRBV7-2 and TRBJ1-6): GAGVSQSPSNKVTEKGKDVELRCDPISGHTALYWYRQSLGQGLEFLIYFQGNSAPDKSGLPSDRFSAERTGGSVSTLTIQRTQQEDSAVYLCASSLGISSYNSPLHFGNGTRLTVT.

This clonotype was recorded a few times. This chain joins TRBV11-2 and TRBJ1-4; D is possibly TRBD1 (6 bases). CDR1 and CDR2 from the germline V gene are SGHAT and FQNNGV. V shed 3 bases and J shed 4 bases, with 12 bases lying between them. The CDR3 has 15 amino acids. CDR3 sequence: CASSFLTGGNEKLFF. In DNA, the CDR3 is TGTGCCAGCAGCTTCCTGACAGGTGGTAATGAAAAACTGTTTTTT.

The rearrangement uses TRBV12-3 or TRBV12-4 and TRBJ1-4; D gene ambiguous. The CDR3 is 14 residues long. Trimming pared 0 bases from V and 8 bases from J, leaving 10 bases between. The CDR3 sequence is CASSLARRGEKLFF. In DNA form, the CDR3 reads TGTGCCAGCAGTTTAGCCCGGCGAGGAGAAAAACTGTTTTTT.

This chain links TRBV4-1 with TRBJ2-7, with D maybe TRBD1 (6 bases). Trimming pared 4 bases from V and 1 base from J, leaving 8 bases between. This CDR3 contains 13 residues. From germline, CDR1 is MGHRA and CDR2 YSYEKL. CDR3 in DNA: TGCGCCAGCAGCCGACAGGCTTCCTACGAGCAGTACTTC. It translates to CASSRQASYEQYF.

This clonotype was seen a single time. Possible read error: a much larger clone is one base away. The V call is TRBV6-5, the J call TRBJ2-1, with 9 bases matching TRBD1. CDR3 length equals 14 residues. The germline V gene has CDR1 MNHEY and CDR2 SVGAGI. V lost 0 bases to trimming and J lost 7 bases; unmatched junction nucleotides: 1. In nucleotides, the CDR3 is TGTGCCAGCAGTTACTCCGGGACAGGGAATGAGCAGTTCTTC. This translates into CASSYSGTGNEQFF.

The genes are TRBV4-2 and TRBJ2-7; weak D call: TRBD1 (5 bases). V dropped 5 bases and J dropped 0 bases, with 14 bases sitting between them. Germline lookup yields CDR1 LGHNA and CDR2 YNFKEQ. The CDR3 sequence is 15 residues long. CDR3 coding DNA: TGTGCCAGCAGCGGAGACAGTTGGAGCTCCTACGAGCAGTACTTC. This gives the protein CASSGDSWSSYEQYF.

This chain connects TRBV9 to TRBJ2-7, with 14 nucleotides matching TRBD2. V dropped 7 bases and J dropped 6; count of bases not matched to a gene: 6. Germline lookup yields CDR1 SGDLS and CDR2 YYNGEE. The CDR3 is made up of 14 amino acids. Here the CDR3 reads CASGPGLAGVEQYF. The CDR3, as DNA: TGTGCCAGCGGGCCGGGACTAGCGGGAGTCGAGCAGTACTTC.

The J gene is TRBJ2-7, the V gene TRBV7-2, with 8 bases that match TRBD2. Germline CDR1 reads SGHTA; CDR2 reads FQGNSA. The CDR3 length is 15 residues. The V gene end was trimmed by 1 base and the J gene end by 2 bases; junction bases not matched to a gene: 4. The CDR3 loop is CASSLEASGPYEQYF. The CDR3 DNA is TGTGCCAGCAGCTTAGAGGCTAGCGGGCCCTACGAGCAGTACTTC.

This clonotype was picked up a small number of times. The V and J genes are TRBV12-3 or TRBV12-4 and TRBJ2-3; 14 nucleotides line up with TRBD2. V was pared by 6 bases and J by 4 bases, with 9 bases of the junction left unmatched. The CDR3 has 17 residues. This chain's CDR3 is CASSLGLAGGVADTQYF. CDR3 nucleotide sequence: TGTGCCAGCAGCCTAGGACTAGCGGGGGGAGTAGCAGATACGCAGTATTTT.

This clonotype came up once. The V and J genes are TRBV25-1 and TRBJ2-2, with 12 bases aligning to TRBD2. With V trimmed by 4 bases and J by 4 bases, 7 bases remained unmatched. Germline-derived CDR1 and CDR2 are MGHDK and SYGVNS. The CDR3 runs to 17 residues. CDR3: CASSAASGRVGTGELFF. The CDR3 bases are TGTGCCAGCAGTGCGGCTAGCGGGAGGGTCGGCACCGGGGAGCTGTTTTTT.

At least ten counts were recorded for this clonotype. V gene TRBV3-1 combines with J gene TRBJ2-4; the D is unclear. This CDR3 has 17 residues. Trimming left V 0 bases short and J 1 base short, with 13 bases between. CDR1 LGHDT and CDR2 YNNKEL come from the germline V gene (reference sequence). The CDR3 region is CASSQDLVGLAKNIQYF. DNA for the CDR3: TGTGCCAGCAGCCAAGATCTTGTTGGGTTGGCCAAAAACATTCAGTACTTC.

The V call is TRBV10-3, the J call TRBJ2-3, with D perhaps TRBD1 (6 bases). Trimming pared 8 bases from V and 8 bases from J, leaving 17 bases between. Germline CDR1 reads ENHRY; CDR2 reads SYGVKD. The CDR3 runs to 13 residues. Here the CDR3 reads CAIAQGTGVTQYF. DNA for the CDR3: TGTGCCATCGCCCAGGGGACCGGGGTTACGCAGTATTTT.

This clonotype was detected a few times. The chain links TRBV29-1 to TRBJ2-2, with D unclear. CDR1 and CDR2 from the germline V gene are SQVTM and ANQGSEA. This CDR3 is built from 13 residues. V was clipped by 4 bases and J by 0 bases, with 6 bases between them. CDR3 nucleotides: TGCAGCGTTGCACAGCCGAACACCGGGGAGCTGTTTTTT. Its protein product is CSVAQPNTGELFF.

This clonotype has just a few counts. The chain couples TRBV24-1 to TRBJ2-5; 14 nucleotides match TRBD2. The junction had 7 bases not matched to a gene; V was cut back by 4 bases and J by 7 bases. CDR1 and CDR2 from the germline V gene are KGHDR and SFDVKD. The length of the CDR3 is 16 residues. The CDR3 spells CATSDNGLAGGGTQYF. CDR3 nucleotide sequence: TGTGCCACCAGTGACAATGGACTAGCGGGAGGCGGGACCCAGTACTTC.

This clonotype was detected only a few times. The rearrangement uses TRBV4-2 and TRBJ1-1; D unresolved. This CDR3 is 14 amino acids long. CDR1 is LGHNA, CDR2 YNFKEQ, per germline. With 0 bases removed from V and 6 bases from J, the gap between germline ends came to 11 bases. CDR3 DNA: TGTGCCAGCAGCCAAGATCCGCGAGACGCTGAAGCTTTCTTT. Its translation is CASSQDPRDAEAFF.

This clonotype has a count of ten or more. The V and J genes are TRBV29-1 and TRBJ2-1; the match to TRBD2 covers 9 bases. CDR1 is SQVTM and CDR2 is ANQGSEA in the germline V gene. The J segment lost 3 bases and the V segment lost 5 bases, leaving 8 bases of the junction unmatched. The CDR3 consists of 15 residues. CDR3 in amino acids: CSVFSGSGNYNEQFF. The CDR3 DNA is TGCAGCGTTTTTAGCGGGAGTGGAAACTACAATGAGCAGTTCTTC.

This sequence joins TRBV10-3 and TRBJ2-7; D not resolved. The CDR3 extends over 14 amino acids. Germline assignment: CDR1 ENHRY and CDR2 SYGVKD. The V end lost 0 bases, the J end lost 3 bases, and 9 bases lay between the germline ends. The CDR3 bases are TGTGCCATCAGTGAGTCTGGGCGGAACTACGAGCAGTACTTC. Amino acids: CAISESGRNYEQYF.

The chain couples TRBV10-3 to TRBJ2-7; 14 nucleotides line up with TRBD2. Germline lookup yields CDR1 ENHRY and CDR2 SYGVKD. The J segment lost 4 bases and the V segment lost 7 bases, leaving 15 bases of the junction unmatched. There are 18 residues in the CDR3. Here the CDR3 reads CAITDPGLAGVGSYEQYF. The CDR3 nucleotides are TGTGCCATCACCGATCCGGGACTAGCGGGAGTCGGGTCGTACGAGCAGTACTTC.

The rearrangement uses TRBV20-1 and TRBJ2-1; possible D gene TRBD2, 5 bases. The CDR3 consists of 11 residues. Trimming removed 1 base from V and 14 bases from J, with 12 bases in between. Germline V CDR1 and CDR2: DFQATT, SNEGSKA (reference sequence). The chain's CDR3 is CSARGAGGEFF. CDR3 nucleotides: TGCAGTGCTAGAGGCGCGGGTGGCGAGTTCTTC.

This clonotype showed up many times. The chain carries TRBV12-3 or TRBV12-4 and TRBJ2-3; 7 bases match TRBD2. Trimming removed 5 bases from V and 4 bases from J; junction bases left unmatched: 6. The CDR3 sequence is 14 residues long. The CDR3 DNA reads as TGTGCCAGCAGTCTCGGGACTACCCCAGATACGCAGTATTTT. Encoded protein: CASSLGTTPDTQYF.

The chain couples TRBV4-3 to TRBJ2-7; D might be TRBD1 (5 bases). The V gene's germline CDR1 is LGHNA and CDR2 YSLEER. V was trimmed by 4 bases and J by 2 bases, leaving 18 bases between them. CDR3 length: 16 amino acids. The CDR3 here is CASSPQTQGLTYEQYF. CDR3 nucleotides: TGCGCCAGCAGCCCCCAAACGCAGGGCCTAACCTACGAGCAGTACTTC.